This T cell receptor (beta chain) appears in the sequencing data of a study of blood T cell repertoires in COVID-19. Study overall: PBMCs, B-cell-depleted T cells, or T cells were the source of the cDNA or gDNA that made up the material.

Enrollment of patients from Seattle took place during active infection, with longitudinal follow-up. Clones were sequenced by immunoSEQ multiplex PCR, and TCRdb holds only the in-frame ones, with some missing. The sample contains around 260,000 clones, around 84% of which appear only once. The CDR3 runs 15 residues. The V and J ends lost 2 bases and 4 bases respectively, with 15 bases between them. The germline V gene has CDR1 MNHEY and CDR2 SVGAGI. The sequence was obtained from an older woman with COVID-19, enrolled during active disease. The sequenced sample consisted of peripheral blood. V and J are TRBV6-5 and TRBJ2-7, with a tentative D call TRBD2 (6 bases). CDR3 sequence reads: CASSYGPSGEYEQYF. CDR3 DNA: TGTGCCAGCAGTTACGGGCCGTCGGGGGAGTACGAGCAGTACTTC.